The T cell receptor (beta chain) described here comes from a study of T cell repertoires in cytomegalovirus infection (dated by TCRdb to the late 2010s). Study-level background: Peptide stimulations targeted recently identified HLA-C-restricted CMV epitopes, whose presentation resists viral immunomodulation, together with well-studied HLA-B-restricted epitopes. The HLA type of each donor mattered for the analysis, because public TCR beta signatures pointed to carriage of CMV infection along with the matching HLA type.

Study-wide findings and limitations: The ex vivo response was dominated by HLA-C-restricted CMV-specific TCR beta clonotypes, which also provided the single most frequent clonotype in two of eight donors. In both this cohort and an independent cohort of several hundred donors, the cumulative frequency of public TCR beta family members distinguished carriers of CMV infection plus the relevant HLA type.

TCRdb shows the sequencer as Illumina HiSeq 1500. Using fastp at Q25 and MiXCR, TCRdb reprocessed the public reads and kept productive beta chains. CDR3 protein duplicates are merged, each entry listing the most common genes and DNA. Across this sample there are about 900,000 distinct CDR3 sequences, with approximately 31% seen only once. The top ten clonotypes cover roughly an eighth of the sample. The treatment or condition label here, explained by the study, means: in vitro stimulation with specific CMV peptide epitopes to enrich CMV-specific T cells. For this clonotype: It lacks a known antigen. Base qualities are not at hand, and no much larger clone is one base apart.

The sequencing here drew on cultured CD8+ T cells from PBMCs, taken from culture after CMV antigen stimulation. This clonotype originated in a human donor in good health (CMV status not recorded). Some clones in this sample may be carry-over from other donors' samples.

The nucleotide sequence is given as TGTGCCAGCAGTTACCAAAAGACGGAGGGTGAAAAACTGTTTTTT. The resulting protein is CASSYQKTEGEKLFF. The chain is assembled from TRBV6-5 and TRBJ1-4; the D gene cannot be named for sure. The germline V gene yields MNHEY for CDR1 and SVGAGI for CDR2. The CDR3 runs 15 amino acids, cysteine and phenylalanine included. The DNA shown is the 45-base CDR3, in frame from base 1. Deletion took 2 bases off V and 7 bases off J, with a span of 14 bases between the germline ends.